This T cell receptor beta chain is from a study of blood T cell repertoires in COVID-19. In the study overall: Sites across the United States, Italy and Spain contributed samples from acute and convalescent COVID-19. The analysed material was cDNA or gDNA that came from T cells, B-cell-depleted T cells, or PBMCs.

In the original processing: How many nucleated cells were present was estimated from reference gene primer amplification. Clones were read by immunoSEQ multiplex PCR, and TCRdb kept only the in-frame ones, dropping some. That table is the source of V, J and clone size, and D and trimming were worked out from the DNA. The table lists roughly 40,000 clones, roughly three quarters of them singletons, with 15% to 20% in the top ten. In this sample, this clone turned up a few times. CDR1 LNHDA and CDR2 SQIVND come from the germline V gene (reference sequence). Trimming shortened V by 7 bases and J by 3 bases, and 15 bases separated the two germline ends. The CDR3 is 14 amino acids.

The chain uses TRBV19 and TRBJ1-1, with D perhaps matching TRBD1 (6 bases). The origin of this receptor is a man aged 65 to 79 with acute or convalescent COVID-19. The specimen was peripheral blood. The CDR3: CASTADRQYTEAFF. As DNA, the CDR3 is TGTGCCAGTACGGCGGACAGACAGTACACTGAAGCTTTCTTT. Full variable domain (remainder filled in from reference TRBV19 and TRBJ1-1): DGGITQSPKYLFRKEGQNVTLSCEQNLNHDAMYWYRQDPGQGLRLIYYSQIVNDFQKGDIAEGYSVSREKKESFPLTVTSAQKNPTAFYLCASTADRQYTEAFFGQGTRLTVV.